The 18 T cell receptor beta chains in this list originate from one sample, sequenced in a study of T cells expressing NK-cell markers. For each CDR3 protein, TCRdb gives one entry from its re-call of the 5' RACE reads, without DNA. This sample contains 550,000 or so distinct CDR3 sequences. The sequenced sample was blood T cells: a sorted CD56 or NKG2C T cell subset, CD4+ or CD8+ T cells, or bulk PBMC T cells (not recorded which). The receptors were sampled from a man aged 18 to 35 in good health.

The CDR3 reads CASTGTEYEQYF. The chain combines TRBV12-3 or TRBV12-4 with TRBJ2-7; the D gene TCRdb calls, TRBD2, cannot be checked with no DNA. The CDR3 extends over 12 amino acids.

This chain connects TRBV6-2 or TRBV6-3 to TRBJ2-1; lacking DNA, the TRBD1 call made by TCRdb goes unchecked. The length of the CDR3 is 16 residues. The V gene's germline CDR1 is MNHEY and CDR2 SVGEGT. CDR3 loop: CASSKTGLGSYNEQFF.

The J gene is TRBJ2-1, the V gene TRBV24-1; no DNA is available, so the TRBD2 call from TCRdb remains unchecked. The CDR3 extends over 14 amino acids. Germline CDR1 reads KGHDR; CDR2 reads SFDVKD. The CDR3 sequence is CATSDSQISGEQFF.

CDR3 region: CSARDNTGKGYTF. The V gene is TRBV20-1, the J gene TRBJ1-2; TCRdb's D gene call, TRBD1, goes unchecked for lack of DNA. The V gene's germline CDR1 is DFQATT and CDR2 SNEGSKA (reference sequence). CDR3 length equals 13 residues.

The chain recombines TRBV24-1 with TRBJ1-2; TCRdb reports TRBD1, a call that lacks DNA to check it against. Looked up from germline, CDR1 is KGHDR and CDR2 is SFDVKD. CDR3 length: 14 amino acids. The chain's CDR3 is CATSDSRDSYGYTF.

The rearrangement joins TRBV24-1 to TRBJ2-5; the D call of TRBD2 rests on TCRdb alone, since no DNA is present to check it. The V gene's germline CDR1 is KGHDR and CDR2 SFDVKD. This CDR3 is 16 amino acids long. The CDR3 reads CATSEETGTSGTTQYF.

The rearrangement uses TRBV27 and TRBJ1-5; TCRdb calls TRBD1, which cannot be checked without DNA. The CDR3 totals 15 residues. CDR1 MNHEY and CDR2 SMNVEV come from the germline V gene (reference sequence). The CDR3 sequence: CASSLTGGGDQPQHF.

This chain uses TRBV20-1 with TRBJ2-3; without DNA, the TCRdb call of TRBD2 cannot be checked. The CDR3 consists of 16 residues. Germline V gives CDR1 DFQATT, CDR2 SNEGSKA (reference sequence). Here the CDR3 reads CSAFTSGRASTDTQYF.

This chain links TRBV11-2 with TRBJ2-3; checking the TCRdb D call of TRBD2 is not possible without DNA. Germline V CDR1 and CDR2: SGHAT, FQNNGV. This CDR3 spans 17 amino acids. The CDR3 is CASSFPPAGGPTDTQYF.

This rearrangement joins TRBV7-2 to TRBJ2-7; TCRdb indicates TRBD1, and absent DNA this call remains unverified. CDR3 length: 13 amino acids. CDR1 and CDR2 from the germline V gene are SGHTA and FQGNSA. The CDR3 loop is CASSTRTGNEQYF.

This rearrangement joins TRBV15 to TRBJ2-7; the TCRdb D gene call, TRBD2, has no DNA to confirm it. Germline CDR1 is LNHNV and CDR2 is YYDKDF (reference sequence). This CDR3 is built from 15 residues. The CDR3 region is CATSSGLAGLGEQYF.

The chain is built from TRBV7-2 and TRBJ2-3. The CDR3 totals 13 residues. Germline V CDR1 and CDR2: SGHTA, FQGNSA. The CDR3 region is CASSGTRTDTQYF.

The J gene is TRBJ2-3, the V gene TRBV11-2; the TCRdb call, TRBD1, lacks DNA for checking. In germline, CDR1 is SGHAT, CDR2 FQNNGV. This CDR3 comprises 16 residues. The CDR3 reads CASSPRDRGYTDTQYF.

The rearrangement uses TRBV7-6 and TRBJ1-1; TCRdb proposes TRBD1, but this gene call is untestable without DNA. Germline loops: CDR1 SGHVS, CDR2 FNYEAQ. The CDR3 covers 17 residues. CDR3 region: CASSLSRRGRGGTEAFF.

CDR3 loop: CAWSLAGGPLGEQFF. The chain employs TRBV30 and TRBJ2-1; TCRdb lists TRBD2, though no DNA is available to test this call. Germline CDR1 and CDR2: GTSNPN and SVGIG (reference sequence). The CDR3 length is 15 residues.

The V call is TRBV2, the J call TRBJ1-5; absent DNA, TCRdb's TRBD1 call cannot be checked. This CDR3 comprises 15 residues. Germline-derived CDR1 and CDR2 are SNHLY and FYNNEI. The chain's CDR3 is CASRYGQGPVQPQHF.

The chain recombines TRBV29-1 with TRBJ1-1; TCRdb reports TRBD1, a call that lacks DNA to check it against. CDR1 is SQVTM and CDR2 is ANQGSEA in the germline V gene. The CDR3 length is 13 residues. The chain's CDR3 is CSVKDRVTTEAFF.

The chain joins TRBV7-8 to TRBJ2-5; lacking DNA, the TRBD2 call made by TCRdb goes unchecked. Germline V gene lookup returns CDR1 SGHVS and CDR2 FQNEAQ. This CDR3 region has 16 residues. Here the CDR3 reads CASSLALLAVQETQYF.